These 23 T cell receptor beta chains were all obtained from the same sample, sequenced in a study of shared clonotypes between healthy human individuals. Assay: immunoSEQ multiplex PCR; the TCRdb copy retains only in-frame clones and omits some. In the table there are around 200,000 clones, 90% to 95% of which are singletons. What was sequenced was naive CD4+ T cells sorted from blood. Described subset: CD45RA+ positively selected. The receptors derive from a woman in her thirties in good health.

The J gene is TRBJ2-7, the V gene TRBV7-9; 7 nucleotides agree with TRBD1. The V and J ends lost 4 bases and 1 base, in that order; junction bases with no gene match: 13. There are 17 residues in the CDR3. Looked up from germline, CDR1 is SEHNR and CDR2 is FQNEAQ (reference sequence). The CDR3 spells CASSSHPRQGASYEQYF. As DNA, the CDR3 is TGTGCCAGCAGCTCCCATCCTCGACAGGGAGCTTCCTACGAGCAGTACTTC.

The chain is built from TRBV11-2 and TRBJ2-5; D is perhaps TRBD1 or TRBD2 (5 bases each). The end of the DNA fits TRBJ2-7 better, so the J call may be wrong. The CDR3 length is 16 residues. Germline CDR1 SGHAT, CDR2 FQNNGV. This CDR3 reads CASSLEKGTFSYEQYF. DNA for the CDR3: TGTGCCAGCAGCTTAGAAAAGGGGACCTTTTCCTACGAGCAGTACTTC.

V is TRBV5-4 and J is TRBJ2-1; 14 positions agree with TRBD2. V shed 3 bases, J shed 9 bases, and the junction held 8 bases outside the gene matches. The CDR3 contains 16 residues. Germline CDR1 is SGHNT and CDR2 is YYREEE (reference sequence). Written as DNA, the CDR3 is TGTGCCAGCAGCTCCGGGACTAGCGGGAGTACAAGTGAGCAGTTCTTC. This gives the protein CASSSGTSGSTSEQFF.

The chain couples TRBV5-1 to TRBJ2-7; 7 nucleotides agree with TRBD1. The J segment lost 2 bases and the V segment lost 4 bases, leaving 12 bases of the junction unmatched. Germline CDR1 SGHRS, CDR2 YFSETQ. This CDR3 has 16 amino acids. DNA of the CDR3: TGCGCCAGCAGCCCATCGGTAGGGGGCTTACCCTACGAGCAGTACTTC. Translating gives CASSPSVGGLPYEQYF.

This clone was detected a few times. The chain joins TRBV7-2 to TRBJ2-7; D unclear. Between the trimmed V and J ends, which lost 4 bases and 4 bases, there was a span of 5 bases. CDR1 is SGHTA, CDR2 FQGNSA, per germline. This CDR3 has 11 residues. CDR3 DNA sequence: TGTGCCAGCAGCTCCGATTACGAGCAGTACTTC. Translated, it gives CASSSDYEQYF.

This clone was observed a few times. The V gene is TRBV7-2, the J gene TRBJ2-7, with a tentative D call TRBD2 (5 bases). The V gene's germline CDR1 is SGHTA and CDR2 FQGNSA. Trimming pared 4 bases from V and 9 bases from J, leaving 19 bases between. The CDR3 extends over 14 amino acids. The CDR3 DNA reads TGTGCCAGCAGCTCCCTCCCAAGTGCCGGGGTGCAGTACTTC. Translated: CASSSLPSAGVQYF.

The rearrangement links TRBV5-6 to TRBJ1-6; the D gene is possibly TRBD1 (6 bases). Trimming removed 4 bases at V and 7 bases at J, with 12 bases between. The CDR3 has 14 amino acids. Germline assignment: CDR1 SGHDT and CDR2 YYEEEE. The CDR3 nucleotides are TGTGCCAGCAGCGCGTGGGGGCCGAATTCACCCCTCCACTTT. This codes for CASSAWGPNSPLHF. Supplemented by reference TRBV5-6 and TRBJ1-6, the full variable domain reads DAGVTQSPTHLIKTRGQQVTLRCSPKSGHDTVSWYQQALGQGPQFIFQYYEEEERQRGNFPDRFSGHQFPNYSSELNVNALLLGDSALYLCASSAWGPNSPLHFGNGTRLTVT.

The J gene is TRBJ2-5, the V gene TRBV4-2; D might be TRBD2 (5 bases). V shed 0 bases and J shed 5 bases, with 10 bases lying between them. Germline V lookup: CDR1 LGHNA, CDR2 YNFKEQ. The CDR3 totals 14 residues. CDR3 amino acids: CASSQEARGETQYF. The CDR3 DNA is TGTGCCAGCAGCCAAGAAGCCCGAGGGGAGACCCAGTACTTC.

The rearrangement uses TRBV6-5 and TRBJ2-7; 7 nucleotides line up with TRBD2. The CDR3 contains 13 residues. The V gene end was trimmed by 0 bases and the J gene end by 6 bases; junction bases not matched to a gene: 2. Germline V gene data show CDR1 as MNHEY and CDR2 as SVGAGI. CDR3 nucleotides: TGTGCCAGCAGTTACTCGGGGGGGGGCGAGCAGTACTTC. As protein: CASSYSGGGEQYF.

The rearrangement uses TRBV5-1 and TRBJ2-7, with D perhaps TRBD2 (6 bases). CDR3 length: 14 residues. The germline CDR1 and CDR2 sequences are SGHRS and YFSETQ. Deletions cut 4 bases from V and 0 bases from J, with 11 bases between. The CDR3 region has the DNA TGCGCCAGCAGCGCGGGGACCTTCTCCTACGAGCAGTACTTC. Amino acids: CASSAGTFSYEQYF.

The chain joins TRBV28 to TRBJ1-4, with D possibly TRBD1 on 5 matching bases. V dropped 3 bases and J dropped 5 bases, with 16 bases sitting between them. The CDR3 spans 16 residues. The germline V gene encodes CDR1 MDHEN and CDR2 SYDVKM. The CDR3 reads CASSFGDSRGNEKLFF. The DNA of the CDR3 is TGTGCCAGCAGTTTTGGGGACTCGCGGGGGAATGAAAAACTGTTTTTT.

This clone was seen a few times. V gene TRBV6-9 combines with J gene TRBJ2-7; weak D call: TRBD1 (5 bases). This CDR3 is built from 10 residues. Looked up from germline, CDR1 is MNHGY and CDR2 is SVAAGI. V was trimmed by 8 bases and J by 4 bases, leaving 6 bases between them. Here the CDR3 reads CASGAYEQYF. The CDR3 DNA sequence: TGTGCCAGCGGGGCTTACGAGCAGTACTTC.

This CDR3 is CSVYSVMNTEAFF. The CDR3 DNA follows: TGCAGCGTTTACAGTGTGATGAACACTGAAGCTTTCTTT. The chain combines TRBV29-1 with TRBJ1-1; D is unresolved. Per the germline V gene, CDR1 is SQVTM and CDR2 is ANQGSEA. The CDR3 extends over 13 amino acids. Trimming cost V 5 bases and J 0 bases, with 10 bases left between them.

This chain connects TRBV18 to TRBJ2-5; D not certain. There are 12 residues in the CDR3. Trimming took off 4 bases at V and 2 bases at J, with 5 bases between the two ends. Per germline, CDR1 KGHSH and CDR2 LQKENI. CDR3 coding DNA: TGTGCCAGCTCACACTATCAAGAGACCCAGTACTTC. Its protein product is CASSHYQETQYF.

The V and J genes are TRBV28 and TRBJ2-7, with D possibly being TRBD2 (5 bases). The CDR3 loop spans 14 amino acids. With 3 bases removed from V and 0 bases from J, the gap between germline ends came to 9 bases. CDR1 and CDR2 from the germline V gene are MDHEN and SYDVKM. The CDR3: CASSFTGNSYEQYF. CDR3 nucleotides: TGTGCCAGCAGTTTCACCGGGAACTCCTACGAGCAGTACTTC.

The V call is TRBV9, the J call TRBJ2-1; the match to TRBD2 covers 9 bases. Germline V gene lookup returns CDR1 SGDLS and CDR2 YYNGEE. The CDR3 extends over 17 amino acids. Germline trimming cut 0 bases from V and 7 bases from J; bases unmatched to any gene: 11. The CDR3 nucleotides read TGTGCCAGCAGCGTAGCTACAGGGCTAGCGGGAATTAATGAGCAGTTCTTC. Protein: CASSVATGLAGINEQFF.

J is TRBJ2-2 and V is TRBV4-1, with 7 bases fitting TRBD2. The CDR3 is made up of 17 amino acids. V was pared by 0 bases and J by 4 bases, with 8 bases of the junction left unmatched. Germline V lookup: CDR1 MGHRA, CDR2 YSYEKL. CDR3 amino acids: CASSQDGGGWSTGELFF. In DNA form, the CDR3 reads TGCGCCAGCAGCCAAGATGGCGGGGGATGGTCCACCGGGGAGCTGTTTTTT.

The V gene is TRBV19, the J gene TRBJ1-2; D not resolved. The germline V and J ends were trimmed by 6 bases and 1 base, with 21 bases remaining between them. Germline V CDR1 and CDR2: LNHDA, SQIVND (reference sequence). CDR3 length: 17 residues. The CDR3 DNA reads as TGTGCCAGTAGAGTTGGACTGACCGGTGGGCTTAACTATGGCTACACCTTC. Protein product: CASRVGLTGGLNYGYTF.

The chain employs TRBV2 and TRBJ2-1; D is unresolved. Trimming removed 6 bases at V and 4 bases at J, with 4 bases between. CDR3 length: 11 amino acids. Germline lookup yields CDR1 SNHLY and CDR2 FYNNEI. CDR3 nucleotide sequence: TGTGCCAGCAGAGCATACAATGAGCAGTTCTTC. Translation gives CASRAYNEQFF.

This chain uses TRBV28 with TRBJ1-5; D gene unclear. V lost 1 base to trimming and J lost 8 bases, with 21 bases between them. The CDR3 contains 17 residues. The germline V gene has CDR1 MDHEN and CDR2 SYDVKM. The chain's CDR3 is CASSLSLLGSTKKPQHF. In nucleotides, the CDR3 is TGTGCCAGCAGTTTATCCTTGCTGGGCAGTACCAAGAAGCCCCAGCATTTT.

The J gene is TRBJ2-7, the V gene TRBV5-1; TRBD1 aligns across 9 bases. CDR3 length: 14 residues. The ends lost 2 bases at V and 3 bases at J; junction bases unmatched: 3. CDR1 is SGHRS, CDR2 YFSETQ, per germline. CDR3 amino acids: CASSFPGQGYEQYF. The CDR3 DNA sequence: TGCGCCAGCAGCTTCCCGGGACAGGGCTACGAGCAGTACTTC.

This clone occurred once. The genes are TRBV19 and TRBJ2-3; D may correspond to TRBD1 or TRBD2 (5 bases each). This CDR3 is built from 19 residues. Looked up from germline, CDR1 is LNHDA and CDR2 is SQIVND (reference sequence). Trimming cost V 7 bases and J 0 bases, with 26 bases left between them. In nucleotides, the CDR3 is TGTGCCAGTACCACAAACCTTGGGACCGACCAAGCTAGCACAGATACGCAGTATTTT. It translates to CASTTNLGTDQASTDTQYF.

The chain recombines TRBV7-9 with TRBJ2-5; D is undetermined. The germline V and J ends were trimmed by 1 base and 1 base, with 4 bases remaining between them. This CDR3 region has 13 residues. Germline V gene data show CDR1 as SEHNR and CDR2 as FQNEAQ (reference sequence). The CDR3 is CASSLVLQETQYF. The CDR3 region has the DNA TGTGCCAGCAGCTTAGTCCTCCAAGAGACCCAGTACTTC.